Below, 10 T cell receptor beta chains from the same sample are listed, as sequenced in a study of beta chain features in type 1 diabetes. The whole isolated RNA underwent reverse transcription, so sequencing captured expressed TCRB transcripts. Data came from immunoSEQ multiplex PCR; TCRdb stores just in-frame clones and leaves some out. The profile covers more than 350,000 clones, with more than 9.5% appearing a single time and 0.046% taken by the ten largest. Sequencing was carried out using naive CD4+ T cells from blood. These TCRs come from a woman aged 18-29 years in good health.

This clone was picked up a small number of times. The chain has TRBV23-1 and TRBJ2-2; D could derive from TRBD1 or TRBD2 (6 bases each). TRBV23-1 is identified as an open reading frame with a role that is uncertain. The V and J ends lost 8 bases and 8 bases respectively, with 24 bases between them. This CDR3 spans 16 amino acids. DNA of the CDR3: TGCGCCAGCTGCCACTGGTCAGGGGACTCTCTTGGGGAGCTGTTTTTT. Translating it yields CASCHWSGDSLGELFF.

This clone was seen a few times. V gene TRBV20-1 combines with J gene TRBJ2-1; D gene unclear. With 3 bases removed from V and 5 bases from J, the gap between germline ends came to 5 bases. The CDR3 has 11 residues. Germline CDR1 reads DFQATT; CDR2 reads SNEGSKA (reference sequence). CDR3 residues: CSARANNEQFF. The CDR3 DNA reads TGCAGTGCTAGGGCGAACAATGAGCAGTTCTTC.

J is TRBJ1-2 and V is TRBV9; 7 bases fit TRBD1. The CDR3 runs 14 residues. J lost 7 bases, V lost 3 bases, and 9 bases had no gene match. Germline V gene data show CDR1 as SGDLS and CDR2 as YYNGEE. CDR3 bases: TGTGCCAGCAGCGCGAGGGACAGCTTTCTTGGCTACACCTTC. This codes for CASSARDSFLGYTF.

This clone has a count of ten or more. At the DNA level, this CDR3 is encoded by other sequences in the same sample as well. This chain connects TRBV9 to TRBJ2-6; no reliable D call. V was clipped by 0 bases and J by 3 bases, with 1 base between them. Per germline, CDR1 SGDLS and CDR2 YYNGEE. The CDR3 sequence is 13 residues long. The CDR3 DNA reads TGTGCCAGCAGCGTAGATGGGGCCAACGTCCTGACTTTC. Translation gives CASSVDGANVLTF.

This chain connects TRBV19 to TRBJ2-3, with TRBD2 matching 10 bases. From germline, CDR1 is LNHDA and CDR2 SQIVND (reference sequence). Trimming took 6 bases from V and 0 from J; bases not matched to a gene: 6. The CDR3 is 16 residues long. The CDR3 DNA sequence: TGTGCCAGTAGGAGGACTAGCGGAGGCAGCACAGATACGCAGTATTTT. The encoded protein is CASRRTSGGSTDTQYF.

The chain joins TRBV4-2 to TRBJ2-4; D call uncertain. This CDR3 is 17 amino acids long. Germline CDR1 is LGHNA and CDR2 is YNFKEQ. Trimming took off 0 bases at V and 0 bases at J, with 12 bases between the two ends. Written as DNA, the CDR3 is TGTGCCAGCAGCCAAGAGGGCTTCCAACTAGCCAAAAACATTCAGTACTTC. Translating it yields CASSQEGFQLAKNIQYF.

The chain carries TRBV29-1 and TRBJ1-2, with D tentatively TRBD1 (5 bases). This CDR3 is built from 13 residues. Germline V gene lookup returns CDR1 SQVTM and CDR2 ANQGSEA. V lost 5 bases and J 4 bases, leaving 14 bases between the germline ends. CDR3 in DNA: TGCAGCGTTCTCCCGGGGGTGGGCTATGGCTACACCTTC. Translating gives CSVLPGVGYGYTF.

This clone was observed at least ten times. This sequence joins TRBV29-1 and TRBJ2-5; 7 bases match TRBD1. Trimming took 7 bases from V and 2 from J; bases not matched to a gene: 7. The CDR3 spans 13 residues. Germline V gene lookup returns CDR1 SQVTM and CDR2 ANQGSEA. This chain's CDR3 is CSASRGQQETQYF. The CDR3 coding sequence is TGCAGCGCTTCCAGGGGACAGCAAGAGACCCAGTACTTC.

The chain employs TRBV29-1 and TRBJ2-7; TRBD2 matches at 7 bases. Germline assignment: CDR1 SQVTM and CDR2 ANQGSEA. This CDR3 is 15 amino acids long. Losses at the gene ends were 6 bases for V and 2 bases for J; bases not matched to a gene: 13. CDR3 region: CSVPSPGLPPYEQYF. The CDR3 nucleotides are TGCAGCGTCCCTAGTCCGGGACTACCTCCCTACGAGCAGTACTTC.

This chain links TRBV4-1 with TRBJ1-2, with D tentatively TRBD1 (6 bases). The CDR3 has 15 residues. Trimming shortened V by 0 bases and J by 4 bases, and 12 bases separated the two germline ends. Germline values: CDR1 MGHRA, CDR2 YSYEKL. CDR3 sequence reads: CASSQDRGGIYGYTF. CDR3 nucleotides: TGCGCCAGCAGCCAAGATCGGGGGGGCATCTATGGCTACACCTTC.